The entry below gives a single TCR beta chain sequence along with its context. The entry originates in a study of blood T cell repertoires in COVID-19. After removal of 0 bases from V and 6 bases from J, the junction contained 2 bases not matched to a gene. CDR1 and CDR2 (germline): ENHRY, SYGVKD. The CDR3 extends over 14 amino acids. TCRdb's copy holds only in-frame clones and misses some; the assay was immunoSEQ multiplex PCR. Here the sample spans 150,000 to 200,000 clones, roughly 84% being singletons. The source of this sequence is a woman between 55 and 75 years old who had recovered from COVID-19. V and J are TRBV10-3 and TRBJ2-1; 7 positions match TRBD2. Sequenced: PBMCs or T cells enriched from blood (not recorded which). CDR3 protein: CAISESASGNEQFF. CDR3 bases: TGTGCCATCAGTGAGTCGGCTAGCGGCAATGAGCAGTTCTTC.